At least ten counts were recorded for the clone carrying this T cell receptor beta chain. TCRdb ran MiXCR on the 5' RACE reads and lists one entry per CDR3 protein. This table holds 110,000 or so distinct CDR3 sequences, about 7% found once. The data belong to a study of T cells after yellow fever vaccination. The germline V gene encodes CDR1 LGHNA and CDR2 YSLEER. Trimming pared 1 base from V and 1 base from J, leaving 5 bases between. CDR3 size: 14 residues. The chain uses TRBV4-3 and TRBJ2-1; D is undetermined. The receptor comes from a man aged 18 to 29 who received the YFV17D yellow fever vaccine. The sample here was CD4+ T cells sorted from PBMCs, taken more than 40 days after the first yellow fever vaccination. CDR3 DNA sequence: TGCGCCAGCAGCCAAGTCGGATCCTACAATGAGCAGTTCTTC. Amino acids: CASSQVGSYNEQFF.